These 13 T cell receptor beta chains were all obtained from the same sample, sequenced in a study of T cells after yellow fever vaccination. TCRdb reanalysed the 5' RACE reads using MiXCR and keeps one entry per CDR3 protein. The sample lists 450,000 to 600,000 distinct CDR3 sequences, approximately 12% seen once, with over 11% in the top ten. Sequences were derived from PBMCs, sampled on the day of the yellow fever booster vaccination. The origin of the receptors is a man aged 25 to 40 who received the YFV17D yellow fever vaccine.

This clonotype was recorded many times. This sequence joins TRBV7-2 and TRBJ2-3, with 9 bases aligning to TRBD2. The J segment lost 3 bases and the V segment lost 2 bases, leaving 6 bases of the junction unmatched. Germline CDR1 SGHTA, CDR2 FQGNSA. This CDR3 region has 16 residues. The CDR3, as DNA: TGTGCCAGCAGCTTAATAGCGGGAGTCGGGACAGATACGCAGTATTTT. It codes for CASSLIAGVGTDTQYF.

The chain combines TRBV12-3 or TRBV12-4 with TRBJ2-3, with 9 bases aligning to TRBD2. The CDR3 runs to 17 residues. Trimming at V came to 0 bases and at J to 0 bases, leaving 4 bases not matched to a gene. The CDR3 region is CASSLAGTSISTDTQYF. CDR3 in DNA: TGTGCCAGCAGTTTAGCCGGGACTAGCATCAGCACAGATACGCAGTATTTT.

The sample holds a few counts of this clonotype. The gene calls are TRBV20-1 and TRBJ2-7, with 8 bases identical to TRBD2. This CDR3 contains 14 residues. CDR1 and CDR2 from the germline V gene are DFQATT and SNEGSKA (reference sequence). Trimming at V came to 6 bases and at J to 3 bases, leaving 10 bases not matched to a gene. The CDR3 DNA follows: TGCAGTGCAAACGGACGGAGCGGGGGCTACGAGCAGTACTTC. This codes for CSANGRSGGYEQYF.

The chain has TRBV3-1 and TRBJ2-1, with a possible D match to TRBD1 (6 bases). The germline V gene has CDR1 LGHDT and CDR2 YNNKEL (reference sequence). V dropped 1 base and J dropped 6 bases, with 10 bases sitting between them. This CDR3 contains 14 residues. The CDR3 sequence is CASSQGQAGNEQFF. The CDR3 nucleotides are TGTGCCAGCAGCCAAGGACAGGCGGGCAATGAGCAGTTCTTC.

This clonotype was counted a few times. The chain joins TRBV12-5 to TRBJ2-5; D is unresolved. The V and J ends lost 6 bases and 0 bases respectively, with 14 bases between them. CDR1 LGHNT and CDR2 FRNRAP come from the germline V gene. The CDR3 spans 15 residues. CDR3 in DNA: TGTGCTAGTGGAACTACCGAGATGTACCAAGAGACCCAGTACTTC. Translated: CASGTTEMYQETQYF. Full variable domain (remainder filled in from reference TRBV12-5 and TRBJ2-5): DARVTQTPRHKVTEMGQEVTMRCQPILGHNTVFWYRQTMMQGLELLAYFRNRAPLDDSGMPKDRFSAEMPDATLATLKIQPSEPRDSAVYFCASGTTEMYQETQYFGPGTRLLVL.

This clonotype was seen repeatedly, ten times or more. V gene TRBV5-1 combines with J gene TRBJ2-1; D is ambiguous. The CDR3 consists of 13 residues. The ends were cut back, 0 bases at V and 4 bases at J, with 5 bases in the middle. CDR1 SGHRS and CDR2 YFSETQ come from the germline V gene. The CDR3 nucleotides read TGCGCCAGCAGCTTGGCCGTGTACAATGAGCAGTTCTTC. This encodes CASSLAVYNEQFF. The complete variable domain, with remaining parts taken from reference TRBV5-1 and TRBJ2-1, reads KAGVTQTPRYLIKTRGQQVTLSCSPISGHRSVSWYQQTPGQGLQFLFEYFSETQRNKGNFPGRFSGRQFSNSRSEMNVSTLELGDSALYLCASSLAVYNEQFFGPGTRLTVL.

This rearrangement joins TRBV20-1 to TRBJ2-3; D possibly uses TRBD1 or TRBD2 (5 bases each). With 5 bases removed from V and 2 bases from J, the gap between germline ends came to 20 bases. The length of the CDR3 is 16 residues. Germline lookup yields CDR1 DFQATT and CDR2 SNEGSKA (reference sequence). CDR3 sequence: CSAEAADNFYTDTQYF. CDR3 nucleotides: TGCAGTGCTGAAGCGGCGGACAACTTCTACACAGATACGCAGTATTTT.

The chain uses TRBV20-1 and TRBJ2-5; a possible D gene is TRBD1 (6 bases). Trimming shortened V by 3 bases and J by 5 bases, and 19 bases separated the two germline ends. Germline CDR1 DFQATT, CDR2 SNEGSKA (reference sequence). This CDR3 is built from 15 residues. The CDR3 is CSASSYRGRGETQYF. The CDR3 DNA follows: TGCAGTGCTAGCTCATATCGGGGAAGGGGGGAGACCCAGTACTTC.

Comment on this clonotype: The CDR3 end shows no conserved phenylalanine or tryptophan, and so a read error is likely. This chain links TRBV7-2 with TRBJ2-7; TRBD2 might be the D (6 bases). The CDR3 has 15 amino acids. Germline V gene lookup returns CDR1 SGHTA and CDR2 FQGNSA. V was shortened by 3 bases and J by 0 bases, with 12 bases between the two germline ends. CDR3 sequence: CASSFRTMSSYEQYS. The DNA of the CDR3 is TGTGCCAGCAGCTTCCGGACTATGAGCTCCTACGAGCAGTACTCC.

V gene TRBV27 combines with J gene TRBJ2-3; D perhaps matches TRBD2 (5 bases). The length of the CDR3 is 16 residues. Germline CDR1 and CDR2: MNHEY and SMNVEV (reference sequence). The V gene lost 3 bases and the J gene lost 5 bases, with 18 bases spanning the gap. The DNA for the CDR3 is TGTGCCAGCAGTTTTAAGGTGCTAGCCCATGAAGATACGCAGTATTTT. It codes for CASSFKVLAHEDTQYF.

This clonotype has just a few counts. The CDR3 bases are TGCGCCAGCAGCCATCGCGCGGGGGAGCTGTTTTTT. Translation: CASSHRAGELFF. The J gene is TRBJ2-2, the V gene TRBV4-3; D not certain. Trimming stripped 3 bases from V and 8 bases from J, with 7 bases between. CDR3 size: 12 residues. The germline V gene has CDR1 LGHNA and CDR2 YSLEER.

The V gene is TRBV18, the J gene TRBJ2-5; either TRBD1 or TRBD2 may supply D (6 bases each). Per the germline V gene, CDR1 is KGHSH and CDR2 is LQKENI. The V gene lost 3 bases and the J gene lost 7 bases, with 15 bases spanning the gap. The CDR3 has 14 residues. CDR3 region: CASSPGGGRTTQYF. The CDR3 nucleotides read TGTGCCAGCTCACCCGGAGGGGGGCGAACGACCCAGTACTTC.

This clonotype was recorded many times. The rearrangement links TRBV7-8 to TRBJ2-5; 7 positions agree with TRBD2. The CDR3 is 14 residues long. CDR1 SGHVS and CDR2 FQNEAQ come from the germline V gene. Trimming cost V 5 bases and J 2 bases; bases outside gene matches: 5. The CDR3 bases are TGTGCCAGCAGCCCGGGACTACTACAAGAGACCCAGTACTTC. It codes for CASSPGLLQETQYF.